A selection of T cell receptor beta chains follows, all from one sample in a study of blood T cell repertoires in COVID-19. Some clones are missing from TCRdb's copy, which holds only in-frame ones; the method was immunoSEQ multiplex PCR. The top ten hold around 1.8% of the sample, which has some 320,000 clones, less than 85% seen once. The sample comprised PBMCs or T cells enriched from blood (not recorded which). These receptors originate from a woman aged 25-40 years who had been exposed to COVID-19. Each CDR3 is given with its conserved first and last residue. The order of the fields is V gene, J gene, CDR3 protein.

TRBV10-3	TRBJ2-1	CAINPSGTRYNEQFF
TRBV4-1	TRBJ1-2	CASSQGGRAGPNYGYTF
TRBV7-2	TRBJ2-6	CASSLDPGGTGANVLTF
TRBV10-3	TRBJ1-3	CAISNDHLLQGHGNTIYF
TRBV11-2	TRBJ1-3	CASSLGSVLSGNTIYF
TRBV10-3	TRBJ2-1	CAIKARGTSGINEQFF
TRBV4-1	TRBJ1-2	CASSQDSLFGQTIYGYTF
TRBV30	TRBJ1-6	CAWKREGLNSPLHF
TRBV19	TRBJ1-5	CASSTTGGKQPQHF
TRBV2	TRBJ1-5	CASSGQGVHNQPQHF
TRBV30	TRBJ1-6	CAWSPGGGARVRTLHF
TRBV7-3	TRBJ2-1	CASSTSRSSYNEQFF
TRBV6-5	TRBJ2-2	CASRAPAGRTGELFF
TRBV28	TRBJ2-1	CASGPTSGLNEQFF
TRBV6-2/TRBV6-3	TRBJ2-3	CASSPAQGGWADTQYF
TRBV30	TRBJ1-2	CAWSALGTGNGYTF
TRBV4-1	TRBJ2-2	CASSQVTGLNTGELFF
TRBV19	TRBJ2-1	CASSNSQGNEQFF
TRBV4-2	TRBJ2-7	CASSHLLSGSASYEQYF
TRBV29-1	TRBJ1-1	CSVLAGTKDTEAFF